This T cell receptor beta chain was sequenced for a study of blood T cell repertoires in COVID-19. Study background: Both acute and convalescent COVID-19 samples were obtained from the United States, Italy and Spain. In each case, the material was cDNA or gDNA derived from T cells, B-cell-depleted T cells, or PBMCs.

The CDR3 spans 14 residues. V was shortened by 6 bases and J by 1 base, with 9 bases between the two germline ends. Per germline, CDR1 MNHEY and CDR2 SVGAGI. In its sample, this clone was seen a few times. Study processing details: It was from reference gene primer amplification that nucleated cell counts were estimated. Data came from immunoSEQ multiplex PCR; TCRdb stores just in-frame clones and leaves some out. V, J and clone size are taken as reported in that table, and D and trimming were inferred from the DNA itself. Found here are about 94,000 clones, roughly 87% of them singletons; the top ten hold roughly 5%.

Sequencing input: peripheral blood. V is TRBV6-5 and J is TRBJ2-2; D not certain. The receptor was isolated from a woman older than 75 with acute or convalescent COVID-19. The CDR3 reads CASSKTQNTGELFF. CDR3 in DNA: TGTGCCAGCAGCAAGACTCAGAACACCGGGGAGCTGTTTTTT.